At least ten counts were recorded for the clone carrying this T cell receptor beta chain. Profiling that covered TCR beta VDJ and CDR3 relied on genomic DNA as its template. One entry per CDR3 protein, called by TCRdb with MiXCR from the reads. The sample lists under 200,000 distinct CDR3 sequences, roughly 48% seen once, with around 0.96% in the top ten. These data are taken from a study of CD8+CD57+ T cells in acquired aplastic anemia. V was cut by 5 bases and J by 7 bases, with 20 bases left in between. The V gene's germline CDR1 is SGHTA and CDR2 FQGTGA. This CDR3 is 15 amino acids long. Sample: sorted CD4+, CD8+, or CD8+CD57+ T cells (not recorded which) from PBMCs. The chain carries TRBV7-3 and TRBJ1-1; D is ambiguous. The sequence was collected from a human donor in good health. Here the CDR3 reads CASSPHTKGDFEAFF. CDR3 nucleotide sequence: TGTGCCAGCAGCCCACATACGAAAGGAGATTTTGAAGCTTTCTTT.